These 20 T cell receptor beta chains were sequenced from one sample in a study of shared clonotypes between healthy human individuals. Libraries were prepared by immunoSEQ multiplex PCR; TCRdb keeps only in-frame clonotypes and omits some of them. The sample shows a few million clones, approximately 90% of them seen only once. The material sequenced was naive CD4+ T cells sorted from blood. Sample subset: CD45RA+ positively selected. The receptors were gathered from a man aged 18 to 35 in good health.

CDR3 coding DNA: TGTGCCAGTAGTATGAGTGGGCAGGGGCCTATAGAAAACATTCAGTACTTC. Translation: CASSMSGQGPIENIQYF. The chain uses TRBV19 and TRBJ2-4, with D possibly TRBD1 on 6 matching bases. Germline loops: CDR1 LNHDA, CDR2 SQIVND (reference sequence). With 3 bases removed from V and 5 bases from J, the gap between germline ends came to 20 bases. This CDR3 has 17 residues.

CDR3 DNA sequence: TGCGCCAGCAGCCAGGGAGACATTTTCATAGCCAAAAACATTCAGTACTTC. This sequence encodes CASSQGDIFIAKNIQYF. The chain carries TRBV4-1 and TRBJ2-4, with D perhaps TRBD2 (5 bases). Looked up from germline, CDR1 is MGHRA and CDR2 is YSYEKL. The CDR3 runs 17 residues. Trimming pared 3 bases from V and 0 bases from J, leaving 15 bases between.

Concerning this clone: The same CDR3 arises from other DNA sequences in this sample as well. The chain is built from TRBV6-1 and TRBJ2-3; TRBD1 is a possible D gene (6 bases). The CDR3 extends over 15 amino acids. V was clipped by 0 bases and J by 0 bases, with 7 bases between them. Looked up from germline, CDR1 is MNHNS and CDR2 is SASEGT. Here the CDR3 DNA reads TGTGCCAGCAGTGAAGCCGGGACAAGCACAGATACGCAGTATTTT. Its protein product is CASSEAGTSTDTQYF.

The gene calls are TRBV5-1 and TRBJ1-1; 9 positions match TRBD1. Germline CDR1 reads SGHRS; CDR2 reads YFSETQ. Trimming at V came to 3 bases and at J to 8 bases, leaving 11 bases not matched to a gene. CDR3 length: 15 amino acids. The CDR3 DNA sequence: TGCGCCAGCAGCTGGACAGGGGCTCCGGGGATCGAAGCTTTCTTT. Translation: CASSWTGAPGIEAFF.

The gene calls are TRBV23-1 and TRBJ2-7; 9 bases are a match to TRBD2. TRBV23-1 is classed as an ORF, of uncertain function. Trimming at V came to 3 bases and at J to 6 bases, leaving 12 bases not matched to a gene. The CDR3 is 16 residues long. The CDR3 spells CASSQPVAGVFREQYF. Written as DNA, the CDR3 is TGCGCCAGCAGTCAGCCGGTAGCGGGAGTTTTTCGCGAGCAGTACTTC.

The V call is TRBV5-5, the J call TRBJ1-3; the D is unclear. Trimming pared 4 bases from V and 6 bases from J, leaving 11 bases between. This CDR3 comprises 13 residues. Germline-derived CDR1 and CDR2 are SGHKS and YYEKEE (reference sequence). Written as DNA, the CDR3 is TGTGCCAGCAGCCCCCCGACACAAAACACCATATATTTT. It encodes CASSPPTQNTIYF. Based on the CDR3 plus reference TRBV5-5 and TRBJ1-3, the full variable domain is DAGVTQSPTHLIKTRGQQVTLRCSPISGHKSVSWYQQVLGQGPQFIFQYYEKEERGRGNFPDRFSARQFPNYSSELNVNALLLGDSALYLCASSPPTQNTIYFGEGSWLTVV.

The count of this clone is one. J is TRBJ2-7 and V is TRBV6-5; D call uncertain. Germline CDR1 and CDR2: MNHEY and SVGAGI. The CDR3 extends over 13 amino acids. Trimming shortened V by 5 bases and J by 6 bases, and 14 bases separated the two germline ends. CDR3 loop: CASSAPGSTEQYF. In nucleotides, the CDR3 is TGTGCCAGCAGTGCCCCGGGTAGCACCGAGCAGTACTTC.

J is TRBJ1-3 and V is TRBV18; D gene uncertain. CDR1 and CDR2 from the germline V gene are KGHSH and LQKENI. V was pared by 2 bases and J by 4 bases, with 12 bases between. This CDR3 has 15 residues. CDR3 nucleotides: TGTGCCAGCTCACCATCAGGCCAACAAGGAAACACCATATATTTT. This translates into CASSPSGQQGNTIYF.

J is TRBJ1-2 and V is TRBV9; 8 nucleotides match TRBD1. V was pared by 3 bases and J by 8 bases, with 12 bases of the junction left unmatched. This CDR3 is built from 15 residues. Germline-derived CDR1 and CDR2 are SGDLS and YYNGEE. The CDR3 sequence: CASSGTGTSMIGYTF. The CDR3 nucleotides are TGTGCCAGCAGCGGGACAGGGACCTCGATGATCGGCTACACCTTC.

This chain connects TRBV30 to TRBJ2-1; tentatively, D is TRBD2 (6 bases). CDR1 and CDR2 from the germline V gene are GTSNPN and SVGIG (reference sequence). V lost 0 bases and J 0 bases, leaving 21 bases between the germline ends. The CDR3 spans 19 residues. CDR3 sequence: CAWSVLILGGASSYNEQFF. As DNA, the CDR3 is TGTGCCTGGAGTGTACTAATTCTAGGAGGGGCCAGCTCCTACAATGAGCAGTTCTTC.

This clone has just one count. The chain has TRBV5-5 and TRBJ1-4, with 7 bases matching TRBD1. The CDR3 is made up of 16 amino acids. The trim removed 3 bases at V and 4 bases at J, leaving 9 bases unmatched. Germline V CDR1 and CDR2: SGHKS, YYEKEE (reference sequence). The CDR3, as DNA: TGTGCCAGCAGCTCACAGGGGCCTCGAGATAATGAAAAACTGTTTTTT. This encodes CASSSQGPRDNEKLFF.

The CDR3 DNA reads TGCGCCAGCAGCCAAGAAGGCACTAGCGGGACCTACTCTGGGGCCAACGTCCTGACTTTC. Protein product: CASSQEGTSGTYSGANVLTF. The chain joins TRBV4-3 to TRBJ2-6; 10 nucleotides match TRBD2. This CDR3 has 20 residues. V shed 0 bases and J 0 bases; nucleotides not matched to a gene: 8. CDR1 and CDR2 from the germline V gene are LGHNA and YSLEER.

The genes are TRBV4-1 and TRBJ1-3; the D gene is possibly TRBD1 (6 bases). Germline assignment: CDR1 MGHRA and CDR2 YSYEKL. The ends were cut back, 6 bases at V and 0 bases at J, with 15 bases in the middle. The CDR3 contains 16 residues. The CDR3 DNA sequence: TGCGCCAGCAGTACCCGGGGCAGGGGCTCTGGAAACACCATATATTTT. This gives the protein CASSTRGRGSGNTIYF.

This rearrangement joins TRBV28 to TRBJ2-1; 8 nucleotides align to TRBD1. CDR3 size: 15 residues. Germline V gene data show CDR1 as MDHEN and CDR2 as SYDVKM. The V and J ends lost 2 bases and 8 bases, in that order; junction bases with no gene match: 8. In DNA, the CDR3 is TGTGCCAGCAGTTTAGGGGGACAGGTTTTCGATGAGCAGTTCTTC. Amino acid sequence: CASSLGGQVFDEQFF. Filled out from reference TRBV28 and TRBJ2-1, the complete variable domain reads DVKVTQSSRYLVKRTGEKVFLECVQDMDHENMFWYRQDPGLGLRLIYFSYDVKMKEKGDIPEGYSVSREKKERFSLILESASTNQTSMYLCASSLGGQVFDEQFFGPGTRLTVL.

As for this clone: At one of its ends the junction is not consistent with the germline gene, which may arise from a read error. CDR3 amino acids: CATMEGAYSSPLHF. The CDR3 DNA follows: TGTGCCACCATGGAAGGGGCATATAGTTCACCCCTCCACTTT. The rearrangement uses TRBV19 and TRBJ1-6, with D possibly being TRBD1 (5 bases). The CDR3 has 14 amino acids. Germline V gene lookup returns CDR1 LNHDA and CDR2 SQIVND (reference sequence).

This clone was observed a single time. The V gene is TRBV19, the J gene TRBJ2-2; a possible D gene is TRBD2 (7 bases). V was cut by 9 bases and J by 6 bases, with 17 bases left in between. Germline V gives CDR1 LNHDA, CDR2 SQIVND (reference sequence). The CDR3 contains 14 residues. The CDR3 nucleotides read TGTGCCAGCCGGGGGGCAGTTGTTCCCGGGGAGCTGTTTTTT. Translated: CASRGAVVPGELFF.

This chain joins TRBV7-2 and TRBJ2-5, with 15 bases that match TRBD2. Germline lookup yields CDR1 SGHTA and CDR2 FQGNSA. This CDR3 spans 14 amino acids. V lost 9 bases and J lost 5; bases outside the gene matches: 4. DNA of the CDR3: TGTGCCAGTCGGACTAGCGGGAGGGCGGAGACCCAGTACTTC. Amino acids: CASRTSGRAETQYF. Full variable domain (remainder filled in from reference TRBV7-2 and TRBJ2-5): GAGVSQSPSNKVTEKGKDVELRCDPISGHTALYWYRQSLGQGLEFLIYFQGNSAPDKSGLPSDRFSAERTGGSVSTLTIQRTQQEDSAVYLCASRTSGRAETQYFGPGTRLLVL.

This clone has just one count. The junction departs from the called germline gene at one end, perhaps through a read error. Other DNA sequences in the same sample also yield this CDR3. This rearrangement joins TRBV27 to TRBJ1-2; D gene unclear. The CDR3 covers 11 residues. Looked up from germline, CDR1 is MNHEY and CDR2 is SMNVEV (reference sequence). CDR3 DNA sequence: TGTGCCAGCAGTTTCACCTATGGCTACACCTTT. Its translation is CASSFTYGYTF.

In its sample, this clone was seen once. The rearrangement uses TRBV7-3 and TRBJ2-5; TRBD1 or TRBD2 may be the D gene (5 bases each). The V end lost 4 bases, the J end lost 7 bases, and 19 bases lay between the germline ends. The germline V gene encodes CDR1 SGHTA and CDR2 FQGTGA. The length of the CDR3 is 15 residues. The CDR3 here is CASSSHPGTPGTQYF. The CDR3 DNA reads TGTGCCAGCAGCTCACACCCGGGGACCCCTGGGACCCAGTACTTC.

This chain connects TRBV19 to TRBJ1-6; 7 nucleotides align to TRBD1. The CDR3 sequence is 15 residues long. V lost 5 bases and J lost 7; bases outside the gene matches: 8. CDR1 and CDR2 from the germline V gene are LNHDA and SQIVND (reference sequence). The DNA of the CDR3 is TGTGCCAGTAGTGCACTCGGGACAGCGAATTCACCCCTCCACTTT. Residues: CASSALGTANSPLHF.